This is a list of T cell receptor beta chains from one sample in a study of OX40 agonist ivuxolimab in advanced cancers. Libraries were prepared by immunoSEQ multiplex PCR; TCRdb keeps only in-frame clonotypes and omits some of them. The data hold roughly 60,000 clones, with 85% observed a single time. The material sequenced was CD4+ or CD8+ T cells sorted from blood, taken in a trial of the OX40 agonist ivuxolimab. Receptor source: an adult with an advanced solid tumor such as melanoma, head and neck, liver or kidney cancer. Each CDR3 is given with its conserved first and last residue. The order of the fields is clone size, V gene, J gene, D gene, CDR3 DNA, CDR3 protein. The D gene is left open where the match is weak. A clone size is listed for some rows: how often the clone was seen (once, few, many), or a class if it is expanded.

>few|TRBV6-5|TRBJ2-7|-
TGTGCCAGCAGTTACTCCCGGGACTCACCGGGGGAGCAGTACTTC
CASSYSRDSPGEQYF
>-|TRBV4-1|TRBJ2-2|-
TGCGCCAGCAGCCAAGTAAGGAACACCGGGGAGCTGTTTTTT
CASSQVRNTGELFF
>-|TRBV5-1|TRBJ2-2|-
TGCGCCAGCAGCTTGGGGCCATTAGGCGACACCGGGGAGCTGTTTTTT
CASSLGPLGDTGELFF
>-|TRBV5-4|TRBJ2-2|TRBD2
TGTGCCAGCACCTCAGGAGGACTAGCGGCGGGGGAGCTGTTTTTT
CASTSGGLAAGELFF
>-|TRBV10-3|TRBJ2-7|-
TGTGCCATCAGTGGCACAGGGATATACGAGCAGTACTTC
CAISGTGIYEQYF
>-|TRBV9|TRBJ1-5|-
TGTGCCAGCAGCGTAGGGGGCCTGGGCAATCAGCCCCAGCATTTT
CASSVGGLGNQPQHF
>-|TRBV6-1|TRBJ2-2|TRBD1
TGTGCCAGCAGTGACGGGACAGTGACCGGGGAGCTGTTTTTT
CASSDGTVTGELFF
>once|TRBV28|TRBJ1-1|TRBD1
TGTGCCAGCAGTTTACAGGGGGCTTTGGCTGAAGCTTTCTTT
CASSLQGALAEAFF
>-|TRBV7-3|TRBJ2-2|TRBD1
TGTGCCAGCAGCTTAGAACAGGGGGCCTTCACCGGGGAGCTGTTTTTT
CASSLEQGAFTGELFF
>-|TRBV4-3|TRBJ1-4|-
TGCGCCAGCAGCCCCAGGGTGACTGACGAAAAACTGTTTTTT
CASSPRVTDEKLFF
>-|TRBV28|TRBJ1-4|-
TGTGCCAGCAGTCTCACACATAGCCCTGAAAAACTGTTTTTT
CASSLTHSPEKLFF
>-|TRBV6-6|TRBJ1-6|-
TGTGCCAGCAGTCCCGGCAGGGGTCCTTCACCCCTCCACTTT
CASSPGRGPSPLHF
>-|TRBV29-1|TRBJ2-7|TRBD1
TGCAGCGTCACGACAGGGGCCGGCTGGTACTTC
CSVTTGAGWYF
>-|TRBV14|TRBJ1-1|-
TGTGCCAGCAGCCAAGAGGGACACCTCCTCACTGAAGCTTTCTTT
CASSQEGHLLTEAFF
>-|TRBV4-2|TRBJ2-5|-
TGTGCCAGCAGCCAAGAGGGTGGGGCACCACAAGAGACCCAGTACTTC
CASSQEGGAPQETQYF
>-|TRBV19|TRBJ2-5|-
TGTGCCAGTAGTACCCTGAAGGGGGGCCAAGAGACCCAGTACTTC
CASSTLKGGQETQYF
>once|TRBV7-3|TRBJ2-1|-
TGTGCCAGCAGTCCCCCAATCGGGGAGCAGTTCTTC
CASSPPIGEQFF
>-|TRBV6-6|TRBJ1-1|TRBD1
TGTGCCAGCACCGCCGAAGACAGGGACATGAACACTGAAGCTTTCTTT
CASTAEDRDMNTEAFF
>-|TRBV4-2|TRBJ2-1|TRBD2
TGTGCCAGCAGCCAAGGACTAGCAAGATACAATGAGCAGTTCTTC
CASSQGLARYNEQFF
>-|TRBV28|TRBJ1-2|-
TGTGCCAGCAGTTCGCGAGTCCTCTATGGCTACACCTTC
CASSSRVLYGYTF
>-|TRBV18|TRBJ2-3|-
TGTGCCAGCTCACCACCGGGCGGAGCGGCAGATACGCAGTATTTT
CASSPPGGAADTQYF
>few|TRBV5-6|TRBJ2-7|-
TGTGCCAGCGCCGCTTTATTTGGAGACGAGCAGTACTTC
CASAALFGDEQYF
>few|TRBV15|TRBJ2-5|-
TGTGCCACCAGCAGAGATGGATGGGGTGCAGAGACCCAGTACTTC
CATSRDGWGAETQYF
>-|TRBV7-2|TRBJ2-2|TRBD1
TGTGCCAGCGGGGGACAGATGAACACCGGGGAGCTGTTTTTT
CASGGQMNTGELFF
>-|TRBV14|TRBJ2-1|TRBD2
TGTGCCAGCAGCCAAGACATCCGGGAGGGCCCGTACAATGAGCAGTTCTTC
CASSQDIREGPYNEQFF